The clone carrying this T cell receptor (beta chain) was seen only a few times. The data were obtained in a study of T cells in Graves' hyperthyroidism and ophthalmopathy. Study overall: Peripheral blood was acquired at first diagnosis, ahead of any therapy whatsoever.

V was pared by 0 bases and J by 3 bases, with 9 bases between. From germline, CDR1 is MNHEY and CDR2 SMNVEV (reference sequence). This CDR3 contains 15 residues. RNA transcripts yielded amplified TCR beta CDR3 regions. Carried out on the TCR CDR3, a first-round RT-PCR used the HTBI primer set. From the multiplex PCR reads, TCRdb called clonotypes with MiXCR, one entry per CDR3 protein. The table includes approximately 530,000 distinct CDR3 sequences, 15% to 20% detected once. Clinical symptoms, serum thyroxine and TRAb, thyroid ultrasound and orbital computed tomography together formed the diagnostic basis.

The V and J genes are TRBV27 and TRBJ2-1; TRBD1 might be the D (5 bases). Input material: blood. This TCR derives from a woman aged 18-35 years with Graves' hyperthyroidism. The CDR3 DNA sequence: TGTGCCAGCAGTTTATCCACAGGATTCTACAATGAGCAGTTCTTC. It yields the protein CASSLSTGFYNEQFF.